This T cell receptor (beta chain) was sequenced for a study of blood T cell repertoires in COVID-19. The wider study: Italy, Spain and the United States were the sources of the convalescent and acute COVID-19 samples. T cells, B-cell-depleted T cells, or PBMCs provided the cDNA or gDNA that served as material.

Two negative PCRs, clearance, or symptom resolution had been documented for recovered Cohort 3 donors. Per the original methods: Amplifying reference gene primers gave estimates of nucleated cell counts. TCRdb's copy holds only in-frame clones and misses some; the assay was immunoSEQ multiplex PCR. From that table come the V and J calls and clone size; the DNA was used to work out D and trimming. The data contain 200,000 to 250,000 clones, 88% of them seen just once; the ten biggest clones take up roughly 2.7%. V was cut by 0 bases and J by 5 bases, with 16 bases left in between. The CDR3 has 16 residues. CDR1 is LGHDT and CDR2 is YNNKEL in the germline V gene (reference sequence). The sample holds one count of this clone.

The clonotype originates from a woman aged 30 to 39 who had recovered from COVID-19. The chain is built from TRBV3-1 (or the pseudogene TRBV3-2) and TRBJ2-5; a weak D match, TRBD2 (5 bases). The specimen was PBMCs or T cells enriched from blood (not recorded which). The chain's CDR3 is CASSQDLRSRGETQYF. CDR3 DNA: TGTGCCAGCAGCCAAGATTTACGGTCCCGGGGTGAGACCCAGTACTTC.